The 25 T cell receptor beta chains in this list originate from one sample, sequenced in a study of T cells in Graves' hyperthyroidism and ophthalmopathy. Amplification targeted TCR beta CDR3 regions from RNA transcripts. First-round RT-PCR targeting the TCR CDR3 was performed with the HTBI primer set. TCRdb reprocessed the multiplex PCR reads via MiXCR and lists one record per CDR3 protein. The data contain a few hundred thousand distinct CDR3 sequences, roughly 20% of them singletons. The sample consisted of blood. Receptors originate from a man aged 18-30 years with Graves' hyperthyroidism.

This chain joins TRBV12-5 and TRBJ1-1; no clear D. The length of the CDR3 is 15 residues. Germline CDR1 and CDR2: LGHNT and FRNRAP. V lost 0 bases and J lost 0, with 8 bases in between. CDR3 sequence: CASGLVSRVNTEAFF. The CDR3, as DNA: TGTGCTAGTGGTTTGGTATCTAGGGTGAACACTGAAGCTTTCTTT.

This clonotype has a count of ten or more. This rearrangement joins TRBV12-3 or TRBV12-4 to TRBJ2-5; 12 bases map to TRBD2. CDR3 length: 16 residues. With V trimmed by 1 base and J by 5 bases, 5 bases remained unmatched. The CDR3 nucleotides read TGTGCCAGCAGTTTAGGACCTAGCGGGGGGGCCGAGACCCAGTACTTC. It encodes CASSLGPSGGAETQYF.

This clonotype showed up many times. The J gene is TRBJ2-2, the V gene TRBV6-5; TRBD1 matches 7 bases. This CDR3 region has 13 residues. V was pared by 10 bases and J by 1 base, with 3 bases of the junction left unmatched. Germline CDR1 is MNHEY and CDR2 is SVGAGI. CDR3 residues: CATGTENTGELFF. The CDR3, as DNA: TGTGCCACCGGGACAGAGAACACCGGGGAGCTGTTTTTT.

This clonotype has at least ten counts. V usage is TRBV5-4 and J usage is TRBJ1-5, with a weak D call TRBD1 (6 bases). V was pared by 2 bases and J by 1 base, with 16 bases between. The CDR3 sequence is 17 residues long. Germline V CDR1 and CDR2: SGHNT, YYREEE (reference sequence). For the CDR3, the DNA is TGTGCCAGCAGCTTAAGACTACCGGGACAAAGCAATCAGCCCCAGCATTTT. As protein: CASSLRLPGQSNQPQHF. The full variable domain, completed using reference TRBV5-4 and TRBJ1-5, is ETGVTQSPTHLIKTRGQQVTLRCSSQSGHNTVSWYQQALGQGPQFIFQYYREEENGRGNFPPRFSGLQFPNYSSELNVNALELDDSALYLCASSLRLPGQSNQPQHFGDGTRLSIL.

This clonotype showed up many times. The gene calls are TRBV27 and TRBJ1-5; D gene uncertain. CDR3 length: 9 residues. Germline V gene lookup returns CDR1 MNHEY and CDR2 SMNVEV (reference sequence). Trimming took 8 bases from V and 9 from J, leaving 5 bases between them. The CDR3 DNA reads as TGTGCCAGCGGTTGGCCCCAGCATTTT. This codes for CASGWPQHF.

Notes on this clonotype: The junction and the germline gene differ at one end; a read error may be behind it. The V gene is TRBV20-1, the J gene TRBJ1-1; D not resolved. The CDR3 length is 13 residues. CDR1 DFQATT and CDR2 SNEGSKA come from the germline V gene (reference sequence). The CDR3 sequence is CSSPSDGNTEACF. Written as DNA, the CDR3 is TGCAGTTCCCCATCGGACGGGAACACTGAAGCTTGCTTT.

This clonotype was seen only once. The chain recombines TRBV19 with TRBJ1-1; unclear D gene. CDR1 and CDR2 (germline): LNHDA, SQIVND (reference sequence). The V gene lost 7 bases and the J gene lost 1 base, with 7 bases spanning the gap. The CDR3 consists of 12 residues. This CDR3 reads CASKYPNTEAFF. CDR3 nucleotides: TGTGCCAGTAAGTACCCGAACACTGAAGCTTTCTTT.

This clonotype was seen at least ten times. The rearrangement links TRBV6-5 to TRBJ1-1; D call uncertain. Deletions cut 2 bases from V and 1 base from J, with 5 bases between. Germline loops: CDR1 MNHEY, CDR2 SVGAGI. The CDR3 covers 13 residues. As DNA, the CDR3 is TGTGCCAGCAGTTACGGTCCGAACACTGAAGCTTTCTTT. Its translation: CASSYGPNTEAFF.

The rearrangement joins TRBV12-3 or TRBV12-4 to TRBJ1-2, with TRBD1 as a possible D gene (5 bases). The CDR3 extends over 16 amino acids. Trimming cost V 4 bases and J 7 bases, with 22 bases left between them. CDR3 nucleotides: TGTGCCAGCAGTTCGTCCTCCGCGGGACCAGGGAGTGGCTACACCTTC. Translated, it gives CASSSSSAGPGSGYTF.

The chain links TRBV20-1 to TRBJ2-5; 7 nucleotides align to TRBD1. Per germline, CDR1 DFQATT and CDR2 SNEGSKA (reference sequence). The CDR3 spans 14 residues. Germline trimming cut 3 bases from V and 6 bases from J; bases unmatched to any gene: 10. The CDR3 here is CSARYTGVKKTQYF. For the CDR3, the DNA is TGCAGTGCTAGGTACACAGGGGTTAAGAAGACCCAGTACTTC.

Ten or more counts support this clonotype. The chain couples TRBV7-9 to TRBJ1-1; D is undetermined. This CDR3 has 12 amino acids. Germline loops: CDR1 SEHNR, CDR2 FQNEAQ (reference sequence). With 1 base removed from V and 10 bases from J, the gap between germline ends came to 10 bases. CDR3 bases: TGTGCCAGCAGCTTAGTCCCAACGGGAGCTTTCTTT. It translates to CASSLVPTGAFF.

The genes are TRBV28 and TRBJ1-6; D gene ambiguous. Germline CDR1 reads MDHEN; CDR2 reads SYDVKM. This CDR3 contains 15 residues. The V end lost 5 bases, the J end lost 7 bases, and 15 bases lay between the germline ends. The chain's CDR3 is CASSQPSGGNSPLHF. The CDR3 DNA is TGTGCCAGCAGTCAACCATCGGGAGGGAATTCACCCCTCCACTTT.

This clonotype occurred many times. The CDR3 DNA sequence: TGTGCCAGCAGCGCTAGACTAGCGGGGGGTCAAGAGACCCAGTACTTC. It yields the protein CASSARLAGGQETQYF. This rearrangement joins TRBV9 to TRBJ2-5; 13 bases are shared with TRBD2. There are 16 residues in the CDR3. V was clipped by 3 bases and J by 2 bases; unmatched bases: 4. Germline CDR1 and CDR2: SGDLS and YYNGEE.

At least ten counts were recorded for this clonotype. The chain is built from TRBV28 and TRBJ1-2; no reliable D call. The V end was cut by 6 bases, the J end by 6 bases, with 14 bases between. This CDR3 is built from 13 residues. CDR1 is MDHEN and CDR2 is SYDVKM in the germline V gene. The CDR3 is CASRPARINGYTF. CDR3 DNA sequence: TGTGCCAGCAGACCCGCCCGGATTAATGGCTACACCTTC.

The chain joins TRBV29-1 to TRBJ2-7, with no clear D. Looked up from germline, CDR1 is SQVTM and CDR2 is ANQGSEA. The CDR3 length is 12 residues. V was trimmed by 2 bases and J by 4 bases, leaving 9 bases between them. CDR3 DNA sequence: TGCAGCGTTGAAAAAGAAGGGTACGAGCAGTACTTC. Its protein product is CSVEKEGYEQYF.

This clonotype was seen many times. The J gene is TRBJ1-1, the V gene TRBV27; tentative D call: TRBD1 (6 bases). The V end was cut by 2 bases, the J end by 4 bases, with 11 bases between. The CDR3 is 14 amino acids. Germline V gene lookup returns CDR1 MNHEY and CDR2 SMNVEV (reference sequence). CDR3 sequence (DNA): TGTGCCAGCAGTTTAATGGGGGCAGTCACTGAAGCTTTCTTT. This encodes CASSLMGAVTEAFF.

This clonotype was detected many times. This rearrangement joins TRBV4-1 to TRBJ2-4; TRBD1 is a possible D gene (6 bases). The CDR3 length is 14 residues. V lost 4 bases and J 9 bases, leaving 16 bases between the germline ends. Germline CDR1 is MGHRA and CDR2 is YSYEKL. The CDR3 spells CASSLNTGLVIQYF. Here the CDR3 DNA reads TGCGCCAGCAGCCTAAACACAGGGCTGGTCATTCAGTACTTC.

This clonotype was observed a few times. The chain is built from TRBV6-5 and TRBJ2-7; 8 bases line up with TRBD1. CDR3 length: 16 amino acids. The V and J ends lost 2 bases and 1 base, in that order; junction bases with no gene match: 7. CDR1 is MNHEY, CDR2 SVGAGI, per germline. The CDR3 is CASSYTSWTGSYEQYF. In nucleotides, the CDR3 is TGTGCCAGCAGTTACACTTCGTGGACAGGGTCCTACGAGCAGTACTTC.

This clonotype was detected many times. The chain combines TRBV20-1 with TRBJ2-7, with a weak D call TRBD1 (6 bases). CDR1 DFQATT and CDR2 SNEGSKA come from the germline V gene (reference sequence). Trimming removed 8 bases at V and 5 bases at J, with 13 bases between. The CDR3 has 11 residues. The CDR3 reads CSRLKGDEQYF. CDR3 in DNA: TGCAGTCGATTGAAGGGGGACGAGCAGTACTTC.

This clonotype showed up many times. This chain uses TRBV6-5 with TRBJ2-2; the D gene is possibly TRBD2 (6 bases). The CDR3 totals 15 residues. V shed 4 bases and J shed 4 bases, with 13 bases lying between them. Looked up from germline, CDR1 is MNHEY and CDR2 is SVGAGI. CDR3 sequence: CASSWDFGVTGELFF. In nucleotides, the CDR3 is TGTGCCAGCAGTTGGGACTTTGGCGTCACCGGGGAGCTGTTTTTT.

A word on this clonotype: Since a much larger clone is just one base distant, this may be a read error. This chain links TRBV5-1 with TRBJ2-2, with 7 bases identical to TRBD1. The CDR3 runs to 14 residues. CDR1 is SGHRS, CDR2 YFSETQ, per germline. This chain's CDR3 is CAGSKGQHTGELFF. The CDR3 DNA reads as TGCGCCGGCAGCAAGGGACAGCACACCGGGGAGCTGTTTTTT.

In the case of this clonotype: Sequence at one end of the junction differs from germline and may be a read error. The gene calls are TRBV4-1 and TRBJ1-5; D might be TRBD1 (6 bases). In germline, CDR1 is MGHRA, CDR2 YSYEKL. This CDR3 has 16 residues. The CDR3 region is CASSRTQGSGNQPQHF. DNA for the CDR3: TGCGCCAGCAGCCGAACCCAGGGGTCGGGCAATCAGCCCCAACATTTT.

This rearrangement joins TRBV6-1 to TRBJ2-5; 7 bases agree with TRBD2. Per germline, CDR1 MNHNS and CDR2 SASEGT. The CDR3 covers 16 residues. V shed 7 bases, J shed 0 bases, and the junction held 11 bases outside the gene matches. The CDR3 sequence: CASNFPPAGDQETQYF. CDR3 sequence (DNA): TGTGCCAGCAACTTCCCCCCCGCGGGAGACCAAGAGACCCAGTACTTC.

This clonotype came up many times. The rearrangement uses TRBV18 and TRBJ2-7; unclear D gene. Germline loops: CDR1 KGHSH, CDR2 LQKENI. V dropped 3 bases and J dropped 3 bases, with 9 bases sitting between them. The length of the CDR3 is 13 residues. The CDR3 is CASSPTADYEQYF. CDR3 coding DNA: TGTGCCAGCTCACCGACGGCGGACTACGAGCAGTACTTC.

This clonotype showed up many times. The chain joins TRBV15 to TRBJ1-1; unclear D gene. Germline V gene data show CDR1 as LNHNV and CDR2 as YYDKDF (reference sequence). The CDR3 runs to 13 residues. V was clipped by 0 bases and J by 10 bases, with 12 bases between them. Written as DNA, the CDR3 is TGTGCCACCAGCAGAGATTCCATGGGCCTAGCTTTCTTT. Its protein is CATSRDSMGLAFF.